Shown below are 17 T cell receptor beta chains from a single sample sequenced in a study of CD8+ T cells in alopecia areata. Reverse transcription of extracted RNA yielded cDNA, which provided the sequencing template. The repertoire was sequenced with immunoSEQ multiplex PCR; TCRdb's copy has only in-frame clones and lacks some. The sample carries about 150,000 clones, about two thirds recorded once. Sequencing was done on a sample of CD8+ T cells sorted from blood. The receptors were gathered from a human donor in good health.

The chain carries TRBV25-1 and TRBJ2-2; weak D call: TRBD1 (5 bases). V dropped 6 bases and J dropped 5 bases, with 10 bases sitting between them. CDR1 is MGHDK and CDR2 is SYGVNS in the germline V gene. The CDR3 runs to 13 residues. CDR3 residues: CASRTVTTGELFF. CDR3 bases: TGTGCCAGCAGGACAGTTACGACCGGGGAGCTGTTTTTT.

V gene TRBV5-1 combines with J gene TRBJ2-1; TRBD2 matches 7 bases. The CDR3 is 14 amino acids. With 4 bases clipped from V and 4 bases from J, the junction kept 5 bases outside the gene matches. Germline V gene sequence: CDR1 SGHRS, CDR2 YFSETQ. The CDR3 is CASSLGLVYNEQFF. The CDR3 coding sequence is TGCGCCAGCAGCCTTGGACTAGTTTACAATGAGCAGTTCTTC.

J is TRBJ2-7 and V is TRBV27; D possibly uses TRBD1 or TRBD2 (5 bases each). Germline V lookup: CDR1 MNHEY, CDR2 SMNVEV (reference sequence). The CDR3 loop spans 14 amino acids. V lost 5 bases to trimming and J lost 3 bases, with 14 bases between them. CDR3 amino acids: CASSGPGALYEQYF. Written as DNA, the CDR3 is TGTGCCAGCAGTGGCCCCGGGGCCCTCTACGAGCAGTACTTC.

The chain links TRBV9 to TRBJ2-1; D unresolved. The germline V gene encodes CDR1 SGDLS and CDR2 YYNGEE. V gave up 4 bases and J gave up 4 bases, with 18 bases separating them. The CDR3 loop spans 16 amino acids. CDR3 residues: CASSLIRNSRYNEQFF. The CDR3 nucleotides read TGTGCCAGCAGCCTAATCCGGAACTCTAGATACAATGAGCAGTTCTTC. Full variable domain (remainder filled in from reference TRBV9 and TRBJ2-1): DSGVTQTPKHLITATGQRVTLRCSPRSGDLSVYWYQQSLDQGLQFLIQYYNGEERAKGNILERFSAQQFPDLHSELNLSSLELGDSALYFCASSLIRNSRYNEQFFGPGTRLTVL.

CDR3 DNA: TGCGCCAGCAGCCTAACCGTGACAGGGTCCTACGAGCAGTACTTC. Encoded protein: CASSLTVTGSYEQYF. This sequence joins TRBV4-1 and TRBJ2-7; 7 nucleotides match TRBD1. Germline loops: CDR1 MGHRA, CDR2 YSYEKL. The length of the CDR3 is 15 residues. V lost 4 bases, J lost 1 base, and 7 bases stayed unmatched.

This chain uses TRBV5-1 with TRBJ2-7; no clear D gene. Trimming left V 0 bases short and J 3 bases short, with 16 bases between. CDR1 is SGHRS and CDR2 is YFSETQ in the germline V gene. This CDR3 spans 16 amino acids. CDR3 region: CASSLARPGRDYEQYF. CDR3 coding DNA: TGCGCCAGCAGCTTGGCCCGGCCGGGTCGAGACTACGAGCAGTACTTC.

The genes are TRBV9 and TRBJ2-3; TRBD2 matches 8 bases. The CDR3 loop spans 15 amino acids. The germline V gene has CDR1 SGDLS and CDR2 YYNGEE. J was trimmed by 3 bases and V by 4 bases; bases with no gene match: 7. The CDR3 DNA is TGTGCCAGCAGCCCCGCCAGCGGGAGTACAGATACGCAGTATTTT. The encoded protein is CASSPASGSTDTQYF. Looking up the rest from reference TRBV9 and TRBJ2-3 gives the full variable domain: DSGVTQTPKHLITATGQRVTLRCSPRSGDLSVYWYQQSLDQGLQFLIQYYNGEERAKGNILERFSAQQFPDLHSELNLSSLELGDSALYFCASSPASGSTDTQYFGPGTRLTVL.

The chain couples TRBV4-1 to TRBJ2-7; D not certain. The germline V and J ends were trimmed by 2 bases and 0 bases, with 20 bases remaining between them. The CDR3 runs to 18 residues. Germline CDR1 reads MGHRA; CDR2 reads YSYEKL. CDR3 protein: CASSQSVGHSSSSYEQYF. CDR3 coding DNA: TGCGCCAGCAGCCAAAGCGTGGGTCACAGCTCTAGCTCCTACGAGCAGTACTTC.

This clone is hyperexpanded (1% or more). Additional DNA sequences in this sample encode the identical CDR3. The CDR3 sequence is CASSQWGQGSGDEQYF. The CDR3 DNA is TGTGCCAGCAGCCAATGGGGACAGGGGTCCGGAGACGAGCAGTACTTC. This chain uses TRBV16 with TRBJ2-7, with 10 bases that match TRBD1. The CDR3 sequence is 16 residues long. Germline values: CDR1 KGHSY, CDR2 FQNENV. The junction had 8 bases not matched to a gene; V was cut back by 1 base and J by 5 bases.

This clone has just a few counts. V usage is TRBV27 and J usage is TRBJ1-5; D not certain. The germline V and J ends were trimmed by 4 bases and 2 bases, with 9 bases remaining between them. CDR1 and CDR2 (germline): MNHEY, SMNVEV (reference sequence). The CDR3 has 14 residues. The CDR3 nucleotides are TGTGCCAGCAGTTGGGGTTGGGGCAATCAGCCCCAGCATTTT. Encoded protein: CASSWGWGNQPQHF.

V is TRBV7-9 and J is TRBJ2-3, with TRBD2 matching over 7 bases. This CDR3 is 16 amino acids long. Looked up from germline, CDR1 is SEHNR and CDR2 is FQNEAQ (reference sequence). V lost 3 bases, J lost 1 base, and 7 bases stayed unmatched. The CDR3 sequence: CASSFEVLAGTDTQYF. DNA for the CDR3: TGTGCCAGCAGCTTCGAAGTGCTAGCGGGCACAGATACGCAGTATTTT.

This clone was found a few times. V and J are TRBV5-1 and TRBJ2-7, with 7 bases fitting TRBD2. V was pared by 4 bases and J by 3 bases, with 10 bases of the junction left unmatched. The CDR3 runs to 15 residues. CDR1 and CDR2 from the germline V gene are SGHRS and YFSETQ. Written as DNA, the CDR3 is TGCGCCAGCAGCCATCTTCTAGCGGAAGGCTACGAGCAGTACTTC. It specifies CASSHLLAEGYEQYF.

The V gene is TRBV27, the J gene TRBJ2-3; TRBD1 is a possible D gene (6 bases). Trimming removed 8 bases from V and 2 bases from J, with 14 bases in between. The CDR3 runs to 14 residues. The germline gives CDR1 MNHEY, CDR2 SMNVEV (reference sequence). The CDR3 region has the DNA TGTGCCAGCGGTCACAGGGAAATCACAGATACGCAGTATTTT. Its protein is CASGHREITDTQYF.

This clone was counted a few times. The sample has other DNA sequences that encode this CDR3 too. The chain carries TRBV19 and TRBJ2-7; D perhaps matches TRBD2 (6 bases). V was clipped by 3 bases and J by 3 bases, with 12 bases between them. Germline V CDR1 and CDR2: LNHDA, SQIVND (reference sequence). The CDR3 contains 14 residues. This chain's CDR3 is CASSITGGNYEQYF. CDR3 DNA sequence: TGTGCCAGTAGTATCACCGGGGGAAACTACGAGCAGTACTTC.

Comments on this clone: Distinct nucleotide sequences in the sample also encode this CDR3. As DNA, the CDR3 is TGCGCCAGCCGTCTTGGGGGTGAGCAGTTCTTC. This encodes CASRLGGEQFF. The V and J genes are TRBV5-1 and TRBJ2-1; D may be TRBD1 or TRBD2 (5 bases each). The V end lost 7 bases, the J end lost 9 bases, and 11 bases lay between the germline ends. This CDR3 contains 11 residues. Germline assignment: CDR1 SGHRS and CDR2 YFSETQ.

The rearrangement uses TRBV5-6 and TRBJ2-1; the D gene could be TRBD1 or TRBD2 (5 bases each). V shed 4 bases and J shed 2 bases, with 13 bases lying between them. The CDR3 has 15 amino acids. The germline V gene encodes CDR1 SGHDT and CDR2 YYEEEE. The CDR3 nucleotides read TGTGCCAGCAGCATAGGGACGGGTCCCTACAATGAGCAGTTCTTC. Its protein is CASSIGTGPYNEQFF.

V and J are TRBV19 and TRBJ1-2; D possibly corresponds to TRBD1 (5 bases). V dropped 7 bases and J dropped 6 bases, with 18 bases sitting between them. Germline values: CDR1 LNHDA, CDR2 SQIVND (reference sequence). The CDR3 totals 14 residues. In nucleotides, the CDR3 is TGTGCCAGTACCAGGACCGCCCGGGGGGATGGCTACACCTTC. Translation: CASTRTARGDGYTF.